This T cell receptor (beta chain) was sequenced during a study of beta chain features in type 1 diabetes. The V gene's germline CDR1 is SGHTA and CDR2 FQGNSA. V lost 4 bases and J lost 1; bases outside the gene matches: 4. This CDR3 region has 15 residues. Investigators reverse transcribed all isolated RNA, so they sequenced expressed TCRB transcripts. Only in-frame clones appear in the TCRdb table, and some are missing; sequencing was by immunoSEQ multiplex PCR. The repertoire holds a few hundred thousand clones, approximately 15% seen once, with 0.019% in the top ten. The chain uses TRBV7-2 and TRBJ1-1, with 9 positions matching TRBD1. The origin of this receptor is a woman between 18 and 29 years old in good health. Sequenced material: naive CD4+ T cells from blood. The CDR3 is CASSWTGAKNTEAFF. As DNA, the CDR3 is TGTGCCAGCAGCTGGACAGGGGCAAAGAACACTGAAGCTTTCTTT.